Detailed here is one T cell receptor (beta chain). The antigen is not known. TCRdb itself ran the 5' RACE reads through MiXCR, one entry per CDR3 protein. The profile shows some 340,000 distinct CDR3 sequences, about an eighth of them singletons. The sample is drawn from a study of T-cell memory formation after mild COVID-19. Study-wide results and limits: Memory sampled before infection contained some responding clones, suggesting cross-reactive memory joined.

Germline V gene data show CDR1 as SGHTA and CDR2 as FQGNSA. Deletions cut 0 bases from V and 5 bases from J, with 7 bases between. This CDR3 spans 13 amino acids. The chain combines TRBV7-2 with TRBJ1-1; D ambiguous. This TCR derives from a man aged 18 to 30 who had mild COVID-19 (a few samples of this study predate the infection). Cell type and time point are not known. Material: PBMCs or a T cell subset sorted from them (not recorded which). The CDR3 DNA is TGTGCCAGCAGCTTAGCGGGGATGACTGAAGCTTTCTTT. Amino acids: CASSLAGMTEAFF.